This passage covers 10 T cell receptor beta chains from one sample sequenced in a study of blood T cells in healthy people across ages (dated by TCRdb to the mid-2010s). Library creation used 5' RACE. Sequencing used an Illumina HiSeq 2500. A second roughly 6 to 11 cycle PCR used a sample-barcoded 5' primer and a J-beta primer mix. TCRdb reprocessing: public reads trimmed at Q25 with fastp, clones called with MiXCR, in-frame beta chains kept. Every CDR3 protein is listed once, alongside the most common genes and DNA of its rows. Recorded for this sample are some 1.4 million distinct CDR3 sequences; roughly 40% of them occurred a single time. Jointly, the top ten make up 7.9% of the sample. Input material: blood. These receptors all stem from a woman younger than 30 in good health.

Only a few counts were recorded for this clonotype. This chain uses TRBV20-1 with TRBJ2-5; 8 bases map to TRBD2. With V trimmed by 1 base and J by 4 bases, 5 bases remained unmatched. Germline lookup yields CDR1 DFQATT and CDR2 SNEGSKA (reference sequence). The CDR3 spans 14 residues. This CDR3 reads CSARGPREGETQYF. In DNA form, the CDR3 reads TGCAGTGCTAGAGGGCCCCGGGAGGGAGAGACCCAGTACTTC.

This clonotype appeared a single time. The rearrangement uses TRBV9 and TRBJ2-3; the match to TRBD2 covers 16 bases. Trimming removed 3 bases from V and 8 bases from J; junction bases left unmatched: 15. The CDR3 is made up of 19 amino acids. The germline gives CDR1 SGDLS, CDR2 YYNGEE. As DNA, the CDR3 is TGTGCCAGCAGCGCCCGACCCGGGACTAGCGGGGGGGCCCTTGTTACGCAGTATTTT. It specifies CASSARPGTSGGALVTQYF.

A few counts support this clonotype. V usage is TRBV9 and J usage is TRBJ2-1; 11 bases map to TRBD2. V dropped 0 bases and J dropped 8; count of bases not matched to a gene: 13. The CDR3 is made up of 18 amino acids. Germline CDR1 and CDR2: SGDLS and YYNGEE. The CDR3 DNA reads TGTGCCAGCAGCGTAGGAGTAAAGGGGCTAGCGGGAGGAGATGAGCAGTTCTTC. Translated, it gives CASSVGVKGLAGGDEQFF. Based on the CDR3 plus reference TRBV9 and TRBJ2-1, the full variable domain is DSGVTQTPKHLITATGQRVTLRCSPRSGDLSVYWYQQSLDQGLQFLIQYYNGEERAKGNILERFSAQQFPDLHSELNLSSLELGDSALYFCASSVGVKGLAGGDEQFFGPGTRLTVL.

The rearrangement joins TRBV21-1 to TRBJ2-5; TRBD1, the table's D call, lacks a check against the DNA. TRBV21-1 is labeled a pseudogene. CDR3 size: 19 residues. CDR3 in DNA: TGTGCCAGCAGCAAAGCGCTTGTGACTTACAGATCGGGGGCAGAGACCCAGTACTTC. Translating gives CASSKALVTYRSGAETQYF.

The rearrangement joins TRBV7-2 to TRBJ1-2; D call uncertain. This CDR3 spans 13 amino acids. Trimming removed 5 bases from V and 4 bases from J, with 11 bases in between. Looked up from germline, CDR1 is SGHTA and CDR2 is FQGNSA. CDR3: CASSATESYGYTF. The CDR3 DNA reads TGTGCCAGCAGCGCCACCGAGAGCTATGGCTACACCTTC.

The CDR3 region is CASSIGGSPYNEQFF. CDR3 sequence (DNA): TGTGCCAGTAGTATAGGCGGGAGCCCCTACAATGAGCAGTTCTTC. The chain has TRBV19 and TRBJ2-1; TRBD2 aligns across 7 bases. Germline assignment: CDR1 LNHDA and CDR2 SQIVND (reference sequence). The ends lost 1 base at V and 2 bases at J; junction bases unmatched: 2. This CDR3 has 15 residues.

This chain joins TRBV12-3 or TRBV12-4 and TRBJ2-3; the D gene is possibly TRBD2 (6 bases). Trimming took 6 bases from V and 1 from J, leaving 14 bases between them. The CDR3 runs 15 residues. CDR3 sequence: CASSHRGGGTDTQYF. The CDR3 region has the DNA TGTGCCAGCAGCCACCGGGGCGGGGGCACAGATACGCAGTATTTT.

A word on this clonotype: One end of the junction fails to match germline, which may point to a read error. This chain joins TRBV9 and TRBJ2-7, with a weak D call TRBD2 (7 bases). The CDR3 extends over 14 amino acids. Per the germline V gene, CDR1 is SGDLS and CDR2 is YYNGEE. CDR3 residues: CASGVDAGDYERYF. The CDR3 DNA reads TGTGCCAGCGGCGTAGATGCAGGGGACTACGAGCGGTACTTC.

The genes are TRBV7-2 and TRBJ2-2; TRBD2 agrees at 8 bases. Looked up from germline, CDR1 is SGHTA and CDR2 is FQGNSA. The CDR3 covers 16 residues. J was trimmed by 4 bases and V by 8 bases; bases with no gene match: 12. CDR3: CASSKDPGGATGELFF. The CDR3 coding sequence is TGTGCCAGCTCCAAAGACCCGGGGGGGGCCACCGGGGAGCTGTTTTTT.

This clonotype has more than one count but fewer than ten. The CDR3 is CASSPLAGEGETQYF. The CDR3, as DNA: TGTGCCAGCAGCCCCTTAGCGGGAGAGGGAGAGACCCAGTACTTC. The gene calls are TRBV6-5 and TRBJ2-5; TRBD2 agrees at 9 bases. With 6 bases clipped from V and 4 bases from J, the junction kept 9 bases outside the gene matches. Germline CDR1 reads MNHEY; CDR2 reads SVGAGI. The CDR3 extends over 15 amino acids.